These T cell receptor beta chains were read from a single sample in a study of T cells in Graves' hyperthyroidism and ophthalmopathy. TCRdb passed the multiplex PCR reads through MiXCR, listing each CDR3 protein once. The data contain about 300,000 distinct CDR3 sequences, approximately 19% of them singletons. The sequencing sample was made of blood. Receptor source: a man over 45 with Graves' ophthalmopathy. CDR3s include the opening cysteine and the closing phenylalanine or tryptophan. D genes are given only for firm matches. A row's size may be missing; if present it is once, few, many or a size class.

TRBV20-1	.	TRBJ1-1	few	CSAGGPTFF	TGCAGTGCGGGGGGTCCAACTTTCTTT
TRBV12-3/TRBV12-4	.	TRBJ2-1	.	CASSLYSPNEQFF	TGTGCCAGCAGCTTATACAGTCCCAATGAGCAGTTCTTC
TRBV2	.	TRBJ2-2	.	CASSPRSHTGELFF	TGTGCCAGCAGTCCTCGGTCTCACACCGGGGAGCTGTTTTTT
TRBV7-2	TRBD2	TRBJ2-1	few	CASSLYLAGGGSYNEQFF	TGTGCCAGCAGCTTATACCTAGCGGGAGGTGGCTCCTACAATGAGCAGTTCTTC
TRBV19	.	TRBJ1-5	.	CASSIGAGASQPQHF	TGTGCCAGTAGTATAGGAGCCGGGGCAAGTCAGCCCCAGCATTTT
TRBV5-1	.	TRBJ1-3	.	CASSIDASGRGNTIYF	TGCGCCAGCAGCATCGATGCAAGTGGCCGAGGAAACACCATATATTTT
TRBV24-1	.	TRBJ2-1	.	CATRGDIRGEQFF	TGTGCCACCAGGGGGGATATACGCGGTGAGCAGTTCTTC
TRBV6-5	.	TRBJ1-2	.	CASSYEISYGYTF	TGTGCCAGCAGTTACGAGATCTCCTATGGCTACACCTTC
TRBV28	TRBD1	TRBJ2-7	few	CASSGQGQGLYEQYF	TGTGCCAGCAGTGGACAGGGACAGGGACTCTACGAGCAGTACTTC
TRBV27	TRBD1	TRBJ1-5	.	CASSLGTGFSNQPQHF	TGTGCCAGCAGTTTGGGGACAGGGTTTAGCAATCAGCCCCAGCATTTT
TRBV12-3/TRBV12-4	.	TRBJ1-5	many	CASSRWVSNQPQHF	TGTGCCAGCAGTCGCTGGGTTAGCAATCAGCCCCAGCATTTT
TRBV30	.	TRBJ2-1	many	CAWSSGQGGNEQFF	TGTGCCTGGAGTTCTGGGCAGGGCGGCAATGAGCAGTTCTTC
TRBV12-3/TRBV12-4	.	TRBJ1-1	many	CASSPGSPEAFF	TGTGCCAGCAGCCCAGGCAGCCCTGAAGCTTTCTTT
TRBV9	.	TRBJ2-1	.	CASSVLPNNEQFF	TGTGCCAGCAGCGTATTACCTAACAATGAGCAGTTCTTC
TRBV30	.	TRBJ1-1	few	CAWSVEIGGDTEAFF	TGTGCCTGGAGTGTAGAGATCGGGGGTGACACTGAAGCTTTCTTT
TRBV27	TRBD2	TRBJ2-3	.	CPSSLWGGGTDTQYF	TGTCCCAGCAGTTTATGGGGGGGGGGCACAGATACGCAGTATTTT
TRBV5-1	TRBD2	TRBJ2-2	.	CASSLGLAGSTGELFF	TGTGCCAGCAGCCTCGGACTAGCGGGGTCCACCGGGGAGCTGTTTTTT
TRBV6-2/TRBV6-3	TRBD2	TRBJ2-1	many	CASSPFGTRPSNEQFF	TGTGCCAGCAGTCCCTTTGGGACTAGACCCTCCAATGAGCAGTTCTTC
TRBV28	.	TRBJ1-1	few	CASSFRPDEAFF	TGTGCCAGCAGTTTCCGACCCGATGAAGCTTTCTTT
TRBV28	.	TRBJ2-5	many	CASRLFPSQETQYF	TGTGCCAGCAGATTGTTCCCCAGTCAAGAGACCCAGTACTTC
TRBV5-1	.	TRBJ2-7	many	CASSLEQLDGEQYF	TGCGCCAGCAGCTTGGAACAGTTGGACGGGGAGCAGTACTTC
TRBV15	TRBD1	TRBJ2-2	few	CATSRGAGTGGPGELFF	TGTGCCACCAGCAGAGGGGCCGGGACAGGGGGCCCCGGGGAGCTGTTTTTT
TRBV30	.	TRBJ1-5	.	CACLVSGQPQHF	TGTGCCTGTTTGGTATCAGGTCAGCCCCAGCATTTT